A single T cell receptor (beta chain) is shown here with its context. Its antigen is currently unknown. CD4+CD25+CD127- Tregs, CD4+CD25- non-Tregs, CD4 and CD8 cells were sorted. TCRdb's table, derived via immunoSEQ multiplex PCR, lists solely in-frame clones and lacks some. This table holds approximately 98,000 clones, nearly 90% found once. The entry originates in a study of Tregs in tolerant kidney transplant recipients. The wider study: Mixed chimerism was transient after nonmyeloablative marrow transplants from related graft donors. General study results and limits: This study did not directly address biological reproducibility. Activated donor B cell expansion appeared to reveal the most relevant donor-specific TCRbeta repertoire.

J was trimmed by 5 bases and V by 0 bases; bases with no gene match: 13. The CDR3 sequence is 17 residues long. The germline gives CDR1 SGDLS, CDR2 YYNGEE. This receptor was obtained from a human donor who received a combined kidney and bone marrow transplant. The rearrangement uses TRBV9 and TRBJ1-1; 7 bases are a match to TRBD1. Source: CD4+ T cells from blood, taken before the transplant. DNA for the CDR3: TGTGCCAGCAGCGTAGGACAGGGCGGTTGGTCGGGGACTGAAGCTTTCTTT. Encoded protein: CASSVGQGGWSGTEAFF. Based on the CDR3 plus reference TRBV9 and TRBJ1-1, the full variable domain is DSGVTQTPKHLITATGQRVTLRCSPRSGDLSVYWYQQSLDQGLQFLIQYYNGEERAKGNILERFSAQQFPDLHSELNLSSLELGDSALYFCASSVGQGGWSGTEAFFGQGTRLTVV.